The 10 T cell receptor beta chains below come from one sample, sequenced in a study of T cell responses to AZD1222 COVID-19 vaccine. The assay was immunoSEQ multiplex PCR, and TCRdb's table has in-frame clones only and misses some. The sample records 120,000 to 150,000 clones, approximately 90% being singletons. The sample here was peripheral blood, taken on day 0 of AZD1222 vaccination. These receptors were obtained from an adult in good health.

The chain links TRBV5-1 to TRBJ1-2; a possible D gene is TRBD1 (5 bases). Trimming removed 9 bases from V and 8 bases from J, with 17 bases in between. Germline CDR1 SGHRS, CDR2 YFSETQ. The CDR3 loop spans 12 amino acids. The CDR3 DNA reads TGCGCCACTCCGGCTAACGGGGGGGGCTACACCTTC. It codes for CATPANGGGYTF.

This chain uses TRBV5-1 with TRBJ2-7; 8 bases align to TRBD2. Unmatched junction bases numbered 12, after V lost 4 bases and J lost 3 bases. The CDR3 has 16 residues. Germline V gene data show CDR1 as SGHRS and CDR2 as YFSETQ. In DNA, the CDR3 is TGCGCCAGCAGCCCCCTACGGTCGGGGGGGAGCTACGAGCAGTACTTC. Amino acid sequence: CASSPLRSGGSYEQYF.

V and J are TRBV25-1 and TRBJ1-1; no reliable D call. The CDR3 has 13 amino acids. Germline V CDR1 and CDR2: MGHDK, SYGVNS. The V and J ends lost 9 bases and 0 bases respectively, with 11 bases between them. DNA for the CDR3: TGTGCCAGTTCCTCTAGGGTGAACACTGAAGCTTTCTTT. Its protein product is CASSSRVNTEAFF.

This chain links TRBV19 with TRBJ1-2, with 7 nucleotides matching TRBD1. This CDR3 has 16 amino acids. Germline V gene data show CDR1 as LNHDA and CDR2 as SQIVND (reference sequence). The V segment lost 3 bases and the J segment 5 bases; nucleotides outside the gene matches: 12. In nucleotides, the CDR3 is TGTGCCAGTAGTATGACTTTTAGGGGGACAGTATATGGCTACACCTTC. Protein: CASSMTFRGTVYGYTF.

This chain links TRBV4-1 with TRBJ2-7, with 14 positions matching TRBD2. Trimming at V came to 0 bases and at J to 2 bases, leaving 3 bases not matched to a gene. Germline V CDR1 and CDR2: MGHRA, YSYEKL. The CDR3 covers 17 residues. The DNA for the CDR3 is TGCGCCAGCAGCCAAGAGGGACTAGCGGGGGATACCTACGAGCAGTACTTC. As protein: CASSQEGLAGDTYEQYF.

The chain carries TRBV5-5 and TRBJ2-2; D ambiguous. V dropped 4 bases and J dropped 0 bases, with 10 bases sitting between them. There are 15 residues in the CDR3. Germline V gene data show CDR1 as SGHKS and CDR2 as YYEKEE (reference sequence). The CDR3 bases are TGTGCCAGCAGCCATACACCGTCGAACACCGGGGAGCTGTTTTTT. Amino acids: CASSHTPSNTGELFF. The full variable domain, its missing parts supplied by reference TRBV5-5 and TRBJ2-2, is DAGVTQSPTHLIKTRGQQVTLRCSPISGHKSVSWYQQVLGQGPQFIFQYYEKEERGRGNFPDRFSARQFPNYSSELNVNALLLGDSALYLCASSHTPSNTGELFFGEGSRLTVL.

The chain couples TRBV2 to TRBJ1-5; weak D call: TRBD1 (6 bases). Trimming left V 7 bases short and J 3 bases short, with 16 bases between. Germline CDR1 SNHLY, CDR2 FYNNEI. The CDR3 runs 15 residues. This chain's CDR3 is CASTRGQSPNQPQHF. CDR3 bases: TGTGCCAGCACCAGAGGACAGTCCCCCAATCAGCCCCAGCATTTT.

This sequence joins TRBV6-5 and TRBJ1-2; D is perhaps TRBD1 (5 bases). V lost 5 bases, J lost 7 bases, and 14 bases lay in between. CDR3 size: 13 residues. The germline V gene has CDR1 MNHEY and CDR2 SVGAGI. CDR3 loop: CASSKTERSGYTF. The CDR3 nucleotides read TGTGCCAGCAGTAAGACAGAAAGGTCTGGCTACACCTTC.

J is TRBJ1-1 and V is TRBV6-1; 7 nucleotides align to TRBD1. The germline V gene encodes CDR1 MNHNS and CDR2 SASEGT. The CDR3 is 16 amino acids. Trimming at V came to 4 bases and at J to 2 bases, leaving 10 bases not matched to a gene. The CDR3 is CASSGAHGTVNTEAFF. The DNA for the CDR3 is TGTGCCAGCAGTGGAGCCCACGGGACAGTCAACACTGAAGCTTTCTTT.

CDR3 bases: TGTGCCAGTAGCCTCGGAGGACTAAGCACAGATACGCAGTATTTT. It specifies CASSLGGLSTDTQYF. The V call is TRBV19, the J call TRBJ2-3; perhaps TRBD2 as D (6 bases). V was trimmed by 6 bases and J by 0 bases, leaving 13 bases between them. This CDR3 contains 15 residues. The germline CDR1 and CDR2 sequences are LNHDA and SQIVND (reference sequence).